The clone carrying this T cell receptor beta chain was counted ten times or more. Building the TCR beta libraries relied on iRepertoire HTBI primers, and CDR3 regions underwent Arm-PCR. MiXCR, applied by TCRdb to the multiplex PCR reads, yields one record per CDR3 protein. The table lists approximately 540,000 distinct CDR3 sequences, about 11% of them singletons. The record originates from a study of regulatory T cells in long-lasting Graves disease. From germline, CDR1 is MDHEN and CDR2 SYDVKM. The ends lost 2 bases at V and 2 bases at J; junction bases unmatched: 5. The CDR3 runs 16 residues. Time point defined: newly diagnosed GD, antithyroid drugs for less than 3 months. With RNA extracted from PBMCs as input, the TCR library was made. These data also formed part of another study, on T cells in Graves' hyperthyroidism and ophthalmopathy.

Sequencing was performed on peripheral blood mononuclear cells (PBMCs), taken at new diagnosis, from a patient treated with antithyroid drugs. The sequence was obtained from a woman in her thirties with Graves disease. The genes are TRBV28 and TRBJ1-5, with 8 bases that match TRBD1. In DNA, the CDR3 is TGTGCCAGCAGTTTACAGGGGGCTCAGGGCAATCAGCCCCAGCATTTT. Its protein is CASSLQGAQGNQPQHF.